This T cell receptor beta chain was documented in a study of T cell clusters in autoimmune cytopenias (dated by TCRdb to the late 2010s). Background for the entire study: A median TRB sequencing depth of 50,000 to 60,000 reads per sample was reached, and a median of about 2,000 distinct TRB clonotypes per sample was obtained. The study aimed to test whether autoimmune cytopenia patients carry a disease-specific immune repertoire signature usable as a blood-based biomarker. Peripheral blood TRB and IGH repertoires were sequenced in autoimmune cytopenia patients at active disease and during treatment follow-up, alongside healthy, CLL and autoimmune hepatitis controls.

Taken from cysteine to phenylalanine, the CDR3 has 16 residues. The DNA is unrecorded. CDR1 and CDR2 (SGHNT, YYREEE) derive from the germline V gene (reference sequence). For each sample, TRB amplification used roughly 250 ng of peripheral blood genomic DNA, equal to some 37,000 genome equivalents. This clonotype ranks as medium-sized (0.01 to 0.1%) by frequency alone, as no count is recorded. It has no known antigen specificity. TRB rearrangements were amplified by multiplex PCR using a touch-down protocol with TRB-A and TRB-B primer pools mixed in one tube. Illumina adapters and sample indices were added to the amplicons through two consecutive PCR reactions performed with Phusion HS II polymerase. The amplicons were gel-purified using the NucleoSpin Gel and PCR Clean-up kit, after which quantification was performed by Qubit and quality was checked on an Agilent 2100 Bioanalyzer. Libraries were sequenced on an Illumina MiSeq using 600-cycle, single-indexed, paired-end runs. Under the source paper's analysis protocol: TRB reads were aligned and assembled with MiXCR version 2.1.12 using the default MiXCR reference library. A clone was defined by each unique CDR3 nucleotide sequence, and the analysis included only productive sequences with two or more reads. Alpha-parameterized diversity profiles (alpha 0 to 5), including the Shannon (alpha 1) and Simpson (alpha 2) indices, were computed with an R script to assess repertoire diversity. The tcR package was used to compute combinatorial TRB VJ usage, which was then compared between cohorts by principal component analysis with ade4. GLIPH clustering of TCRbeta CDR3s was carried out on cohort pairs matched by age and read depth, and cluster frequencies were compared by Wilcoxon test. Each entry corresponds to one CDR3 protein sequence from reads that TCRdb reprocessed, and DNA is not given. In this record, the V and J calls reflect TCRdb's handling and not the investigators' own analysis. The sample's table lists a count of approximately 4,000 distinct CDR3 sequences. Together, the top ten hold 20% to 30% of the sample.

What the work shows at the level of the full study, not this receptor alone: The cluster-lack signature was not seen for secondary cytopenia versus CLL, apparently masked by the dominant lymphoma-associated repertoire. The T cell clusters were defined only in silico, and the functional role of the clusters still needed to be validated experimentally. GLIPH suggested that primary autoimmune cytopenia patients lacked physiological T cell clusters: 45 to 60 clusters were exclusive to healthy donors versus some 18 exclusive to patients. Healthy donors showed almost three-fold more exclusive TRB clusters than active autoimmune hepatitis patients, consistent with an autoimmunity-wide signature. TRB repertoire shifts, with less even repertoires observed in secondary cytopenia and CLL, were mostly attributed to lymphoma bias rather than autoimmunity.

The chain was built from TRBV5-4 and TRBJ2-2; checking the TCRdb D call of TRBD2 is not possible without DNA. This receptor was obtained from a human donor with an autoimmune cytopenia or autoimmune hepatitis (not recorded which). Material for sequencing was peripheral blood. CDR3 loop: CASSLSRGEGSGELFF. Outside the CDR3, residues come from the reference TRBV5-4 and TRBJ2-2 proteins, so the full variable domain is: ETGVTQSPTHLIKTRGQQVTLRCSSQSGHNTVSWYQQALGQGPQFIFQYYREEENGRGNFPPRFSGLQFPNYSSELNVNALELDDSALYLCASSLSRGEGSGELFFGEGSRLTVL.